This T cell receptor (beta chain) came from a study of human T cells and chemical hapten exposure (dated by TCRdb to the early 2020s). General notes on the study: For sensitization, 2% DPC in acetone was applied to a roughly 2 cm by roughly 2 cm area of upper inner arm skin. Patient blood was sampled pre-sensitization (week 0) and at 2, 6 and about 24 weeks after DPC sensitization. Patch testing was performed on the upper back with Finn chambers containing 0.01% DPC, and the patch tests were scored after 6 days according to International Contact Dermatitis Research Group standards. Libraries were combined into a pool for sequencing, and differences in TCR yield between samples came mainly from small differences in library volumes within the pool. Twenty-nine alopecia patients gave blood for TCR sequencing at one to four time points (pre-sensitization, 2, 6 and 24 weeks). Throughout the study period of 20 to 25 weeks, patients also received therapeutic DPC doses to the scalp every week. Peripheral blood TCR repertoire changes were tracked in vivo in alopecia patients during primary and secondary sensitization to the hapten diphenylcyclopropenone (DPC). The mostly female patient cohort included alopecia areata with under or over 50% scalp involvement, alopecia totalis and alopecia universalis.

Reading the label with the study, this specimen's time point is: pre-sensitization, week 0. What the treatment or condition label conveys for this sample: therapeutic diphenylcyclopropenone sensitization with weekly scalp DPC. At each patch-test visit, blood was drawn before the patch test was applied. Eligible patients were aged 18 to 70, diagnosed with alopecia, deemed suitable for DPC therapy, and excluded if pregnant. Unfractionated whole blood was collected in Tempus Blood RNA tubes, and total RNA was extracted from that blood. General findings and caveats noted by the study authors: The number of TCRs above 1 in 1000 frequency did not change with DPC sensitization; there was no evidence of global repertoire structure alterations. The number of PT1 expanded TCRs positively correlated with patch test score, significant at thresholds 8, 16 and 32 but not 4. Because all patients had alopecia, a presumed autoimmune disease, the immune response of the patients might differ from that of healthy individuals. Repeated subsampling changed both the strength of the expansion versus patch-test correlation and the threshold at which the correlation became significant. Compared with pre-sensitization or healthy control sets, expanded TCRs formed significantly more large CDR3 similarity clusters, which is consistent with antigen-driven responses.

For this chain, trimming is 11 bases at the V end and 9 bases at the J end, and the number of junction bases without a gene match is 13. Taken from the germline V gene, the CDR1 and CDR2 loops are ENHRY and SYGVKD. Its CDR3 holds 13 amino acids, cysteine through phenylalanine. The CDR3 DNA has 39 bases and is translated from base 1. Ten or more counts support this clonotype. The clone's antigen remains unknown. Per-base quality was not reported, and no clone a single base away is much larger than it. Library preparation used RACE. Reads for this sample came from a NextSeq 500. During library preparation, unique molecular identifiers were attached to individual cDNA molecules so that TCRs could be counted in a quantitative, reproducible way. Each blood RNA sample was used to sequence both TCR alpha and TCR beta chains. The authors' pipeline ran thus. The median number of TCRs per sample was some 100,000, ranging from about 23,224 to 750,000. V, J and CDR3 annotation of the TCR reads was carried out using the Decombinator software suite. Every sample was subsampled to the same number of TCRs (28,000) for the PS versus PT1 abundance plots. Expanded TCRs were defined as absent before sensitization and observed at least eight times at the 2-week time point. TCRdb reprocessing: public reads trimmed at Q25 with fastp, clones called with MiXCR, in-frame beta chains kept. Every CDR3 protein is listed once, alongside the most common genes and DNA of its rows. It is TCRdb's table, rather than the study itself, that gives the V and J calls and clone size. The sample includes some 400,000 distinct CDR3 sequences, with about 5.1% observed a single time. The top ten clonotypes cover approximately 2.8% of the sample.

The chain uses TRBV10-3 and TRBJ2-1; a stretch of 7 junction bases matches TRBD1. Here the sequenced sample was whole blood, taken in connection with sensitization to the hapten diphenylcyclopropenone (DPC). The sequence came from a woman aged 45-65 years with alopecia areata. Some clones in this sample may be carry-over from other donors' samples. The nucleotide sequence is TGTGCCGTTCAGGGGGACGCCATCGGTGAGCAGTTCTTC. Its translation reads: CAVQGDAIGEQFF.